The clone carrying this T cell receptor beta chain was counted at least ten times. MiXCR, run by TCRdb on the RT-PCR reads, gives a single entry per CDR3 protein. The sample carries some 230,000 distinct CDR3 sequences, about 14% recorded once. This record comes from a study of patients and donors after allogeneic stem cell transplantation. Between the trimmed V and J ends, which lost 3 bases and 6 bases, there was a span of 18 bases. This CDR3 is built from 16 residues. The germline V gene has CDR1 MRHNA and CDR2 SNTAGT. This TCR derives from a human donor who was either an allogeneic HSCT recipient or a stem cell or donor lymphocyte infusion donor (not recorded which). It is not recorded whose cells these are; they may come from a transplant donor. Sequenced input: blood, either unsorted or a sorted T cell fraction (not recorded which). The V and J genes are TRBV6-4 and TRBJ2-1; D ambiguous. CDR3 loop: CASSEAQSPAFNEQFF. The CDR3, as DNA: TGTGCCAGCAGTGAGGCCCAAAGTCCCGCGTTCAATGAGCAGTTCTTC.